The source of this T cell receptor beta chain is a study of regulatory T cells in long-lasting Graves disease. CDR3-region Arm-PCR and iRepertoire HTBI primers produced the TCR beta libraries. TCRdb independently ran MiXCR on the multiplex PCR reads; one entry per CDR3 protein. The repertoire holds around 250,000 distinct CDR3 sequences, about 18% seen once, with about 15% in the top ten. With V trimmed by 3 bases and J by 5 bases, 7 bases remained unmatched. This CDR3 has 15 residues. Looked up from germline, CDR1 is SGDLS and CDR2 is YYNGEE. Documented time point: newly diagnosed GD, antithyroid drugs for less than 3 months. The TCR library was prepared using RNA isolated from PBMCs. The sample also formed part of further work on T cells in Graves' hyperthyroidism and ophthalmopathy.

The sequencing used peripheral blood mononuclear cells (PBMCs), collected at new diagnosis, from a patient treated with antithyroid drugs. The V and J genes are TRBV9 and TRBJ2-2, with 7 bases identical to TRBD1. This TCR was sampled from a woman under 40 with Graves disease. The CDR3 bases are TGTGCCAGCAGCGCCCGGACAGGTGGGACCGGGGAGCTGTTTTTT. This encodes CASSARTGGTGELFF.